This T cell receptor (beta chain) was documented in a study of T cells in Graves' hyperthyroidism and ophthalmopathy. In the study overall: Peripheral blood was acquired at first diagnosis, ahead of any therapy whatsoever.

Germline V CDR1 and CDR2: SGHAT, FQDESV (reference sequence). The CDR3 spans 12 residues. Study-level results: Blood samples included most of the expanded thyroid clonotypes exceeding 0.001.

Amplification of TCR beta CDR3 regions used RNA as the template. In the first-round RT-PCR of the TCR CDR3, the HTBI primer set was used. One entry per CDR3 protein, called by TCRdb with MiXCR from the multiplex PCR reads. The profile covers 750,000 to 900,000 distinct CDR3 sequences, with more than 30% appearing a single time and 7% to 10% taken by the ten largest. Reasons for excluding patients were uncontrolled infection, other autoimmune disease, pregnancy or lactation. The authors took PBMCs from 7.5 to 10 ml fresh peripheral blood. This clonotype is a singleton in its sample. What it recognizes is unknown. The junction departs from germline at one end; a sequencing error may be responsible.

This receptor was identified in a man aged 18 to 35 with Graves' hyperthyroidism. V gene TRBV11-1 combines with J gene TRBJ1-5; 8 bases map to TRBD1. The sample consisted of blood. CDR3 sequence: CASRTGDQPRHF. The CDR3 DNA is TGTGCCAGCAGGACAGGGGACCAGCCCCGGCATTTT.